What follows are 11 T cell receptor beta chains derived from one specimen sequenced in a study of CDR3 diversity in severe acne. TCRdb re-analysed the PCR reads in MiXCR, keeping a single row per CDR3 protein. The table has 79,000 or so distinct CDR3 sequences, less than 65% seen once; the top ten hold roughly 12%. Source material: blood. The receptors were gathered from a male donor with severe acne vulgaris.

This chain uses TRBV2 with TRBJ2-2; 7 bases map to TRBD2. The CDR3 is 16 amino acids. Germline CDR1 SNHLY, CDR2 FYNNEI. Trimming cost V 1 base and J 1 base; bases outside gene matches: 3. In nucleotides, the CDR3 is TGTGCCAGCAGTGAAGGGCTAGCGGTGAACACCGGGGAGCTGTTTTTT. This encodes CASSEGLAVNTGELFF.

V is TRBV29-1 and J is TRBJ2-7; 7 positions agree with TRBD1. V was clipped by 4 bases and J by 2 bases; unmatched bases: 2. Germline V gives CDR1 SQVTM, CDR2 ANQGSEA. This CDR3 spans 12 amino acids. CDR3 bases: TGCAGCGTTGGACAGGGCACCTACGAGCAGTACTTC. Translating it yields CSVGQGTYEQYF.

Of note for this clonotype: This may come from a read error, since a much larger clone is one base off. This CDR3 fails to terminate in the conserved phenylalanine or tryptophan, so it likely reflects a read error. The rearrangement uses TRBV20-1 and TRBJ1-6, with D perhaps TRBD1 (5 bases). V was pared by 5 bases and J by 6 bases, with 11 bases between. The CDR3 loop spans 13 amino acids. The germline V gene encodes CDR1 DFQATT and CDR2 SNEGSKA (reference sequence). Here the CDR3 reads CSARDGSNSPLHL. DNA for the CDR3: TGCAGTGCTCGGGACGGCTCTAATTCACCCCTCCACCTT.

The genes are TRBV4-2 and TRBJ1-5; 9 nucleotides agree with TRBD1. The V and J ends lost 6 bases and 2 bases, in that order; junction bases with no gene match: 5. The CDR3 loop spans 15 amino acids. The germline V gene has CDR1 LGHNA and CDR2 YNFKEQ. DNA for the CDR3: TGTGCCAGCAGTAGGACAGGGGACGGCAATCAGCCCCAGCATTTT. This sequence encodes CASSRTGDGNQPQHF.

The chain has TRBV7-9 and TRBJ2-7; 10 positions match TRBD2. The CDR3 has 19 residues. The germline V gene encodes CDR1 SEHNR and CDR2 FQNEAQ (reference sequence). J gave up 7 bases and V 3 bases, and 21 bases lay outside the gene matches. Here the CDR3 DNA reads TGTGCCAGCAGCTTCACAGGGGAGGCCACTAGCGGGGACTTTGAAGAGCAGTACTTC. Residues: CASSFTGEATSGDFEEQYF.

This clonotype was detected a few times. The chain uses TRBV24-1 and TRBJ2-5; maybe TRBD1 (5 bases). V was clipped by 2 bases and J by 2 bases, with 14 bases between them. The germline V gene encodes CDR1 KGHDR and CDR2 SFDVKD. This CDR3 is built from 16 residues. CDR3 bases: TGTGCCACCAGTGATTCCCAGGGTATTCGGCAAGAGACCCAGTACTTC. It encodes CATSDSQGIRQETQYF.

In this sample, this clonotype turned up a few times. One end of the junction is discordant with germline, which a read error may explain. The CDR3, as DNA: TGTGCCAGCAGCTTTGGGACAGGAGGCTACGAGCAGTACTTC. The encoded protein is CASSFGTGGYEQYF. The gene calls are TRBV5-1 and TRBJ2-7; 8 nucleotides match TRBD1. CDR1 is SGHRS, CDR2 YFSETQ, per germline. This CDR3 region has 14 residues.

The chain combines TRBV7-3 with TRBJ1-6; weak D call: TRBD1 (5 bases). CDR1 is SGHTA and CDR2 is FQGTGA in the germline V gene. The CDR3 runs 14 residues. Between the trimmed V and J ends, which lost 0 bases and 9 bases, there was a span of 9 bases. The CDR3 region has the DNA TGTGCCAGCAGCTTAACAGGGGCTGGTTCACCCCTCCACTTT. Its translation is CASSLTGAGSPLHF.

The sample holds many counts of this clonotype. This chain uses TRBV29-1 with TRBJ2-1, with D perhaps matching TRBD1 or TRBD2 (7 bases each). This CDR3 comprises 12 residues. Germline CDR1 SQVTM, CDR2 ANQGSEA. The CDR3 DNA is TGCAACGCAGGGGGGGGTGGCAATGAGCAGTTCTTC. Translating gives CNAGGGGNEQFF.

This clonotype was counted once. The genes are TRBV7-8 and TRBJ2-7; 7 bases fit TRBD2. Germline lookup yields CDR1 SGHVS and CDR2 FQNEAQ. V shed 2 bases, J shed 4 bases, and the junction held 8 bases outside the gene matches. The CDR3 sequence is 15 residues long. CDR3: CASSLSPGGWYEQYF. The CDR3 coding sequence is TGTGCCAGCAGCTTATCCCCGGGAGGATGGTACGAGCAGTACTTC.

This clonotype came up a few times. This chain connects TRBV7-8 to TRBJ2-3; 7 bases are a match to TRBD1. Germline trimming cut 3 bases from V and 2 bases from J; bases unmatched to any gene: 2. This CDR3 spans 14 amino acids. CDR1 and CDR2 from the germline V gene are SGHVS and FQNEAQ. CDR3 loop: CASSFTGDTDTQYF. CDR3 coding DNA: TGTGCCAGCAGCTTTACAGGGGACACAGATACGCAGTATTTT.